Each of the 13 T cell receptor beta chains below was sequenced from the same sample in a study of shared clonotypes between healthy human individuals. The protocol was immunoSEQ multiplex PCR, while the TCRdb copy is restricted to in-frame clones and leaves out a portion. The sample yields some 2 million clones, approximately 94% seen once. Naive CD8 cells were CD45RO-negative, positively selected for CCR7, excluding terminally differentiated effector memory CD45RA+ cells. Sample: naive CD8+ T cells sorted from blood. These receptors all stem from a man between 18 and 29 years old in good health.

The chain joins TRBV7-9 to TRBJ2-1; D call uncertain. There are 11 residues in the CDR3. Germline CDR1 and CDR2: SEHNR and FQNEAQ (reference sequence). The germline V and J ends were trimmed by 9 bases and 6 bases, with 9 bases remaining between them. DNA of the CDR3: TGTGCCAGAAGGGTTGGCAATGAGCAGTTCTTC. Its protein product is CARRVGNEQFF.

This clone was found a few times. J is TRBJ1-6 and V is TRBV4-3, with a possible D match to TRBD1 (6 bases). Germline V lookup: CDR1 LGHNA, CDR2 YSLEER. This CDR3 is built from 15 residues. V was trimmed by 6 bases and J by 9 bases, leaving 18 bases between them. CDR3 DNA sequence: TGCGCCAGCAGGAACCTTGGGGAGGGGGGTTCACCCCTCCACTTT. It specifies CASRNLGEGGSPLHF.

The J gene is TRBJ1-5, the V gene TRBV7-9; 9 bases match TRBD1. CDR3 size: 16 residues. V gave up 1 base and J gave up 9 bases; unmatched junction bases: 10. Germline lookup yields CDR1 SEHNR and CDR2 FQNEAQ (reference sequence). The CDR3 nucleotides read TGTGCCAGCAGCTTAGTTGGACAGGGGCACCCGGGGCCCCAGCATTTT. It translates to CASSLVGQGHPGPQHF.

The genes are TRBV7-8 and TRBJ2-3; D is unresolved. CDR1 is SGHVS and CDR2 is FQNEAQ in the germline V gene. V was cut by 2 bases and J by 2 bases, with 8 bases left in between. CDR3 length equals 14 residues. The CDR3 is CASSLSQHTDTQYF. DNA for the CDR3: TGTGCCAGCAGCTTATCCCAGCACACAGATACGCAGTATTTT.

The chain links TRBV27 to TRBJ1-5; TRBD1 agrees at 8 bases. The germline V gene has CDR1 MNHEY and CDR2 SMNVEV (reference sequence). The V segment lost 4 bases and the J segment 6 bases; nucleotides outside the gene matches: 8. The CDR3 is 15 residues long. The CDR3 sequence is CASSSLRQGIQPQHF. The CDR3 nucleotides are TGTGCCAGCAGTTCTCTTCGACAGGGGATTCAGCCCCAGCATTTT.

This clone is a singleton in its sample. J is TRBJ2-3 and V is TRBV7-8; possibly TRBD2 for D (6 bases). V lost 4 bases to trimming and J lost 0 bases, with 8 bases between them. From germline, CDR1 is SGHVS and CDR2 FQNEAQ. CDR3 size: 14 residues. The CDR3 spells CASSYGSSTDTQYF. The CDR3 coding sequence is TGTGCCAGCAGCTACGGGAGTAGCACAGATACGCAGTATTTT.

The gene calls are TRBV9 and TRBJ1-6; D is unresolved. Germline V gene data show CDR1 as SGDLS and CDR2 as YYNGEE. This CDR3 region has 16 residues. Trimming removed 0 bases from V and 5 bases from J, with 12 bases in between. This CDR3 is CASSVEGQADNSPLHF. The CDR3 nucleotides read TGTGCCAGCAGCGTAGAGGGTCAGGCGGATAATTCACCCCTCCACTTT.

V usage is TRBV6-5 and J usage is TRBJ2-1; weak D call: TRBD2 (6 bases). Deletions cut 0 bases from V and 7 bases from J, with 13 bases between. The germline V gene has CDR1 MNHEY and CDR2 SVGAGI. The CDR3 runs to 15 residues. This CDR3 is CASSYSVPSVNEQFF. As DNA, the CDR3 is TGTGCCAGCAGTTACTCGGTCCCTAGCGTAAATGAGCAGTTCTTC.

DNA of the CDR3: TGCGCCAGCAGCCAATCTGACACCGCGGTAACTAATGAAAAACTGTTTTTT. Translation: CASSQSDTAVTNEKLFF. V and J are TRBV4-1 and TRBJ1-4; D is undetermined. Germline CDR1 MGHRA, CDR2 YSYEKL. This CDR3 contains 17 residues. V lost 2 bases to trimming and J lost 1 base, with 14 bases between them.

The rearrangement uses TRBV7-2 and TRBJ1-6; maybe TRBD1 (5 bases). CDR3 length: 14 residues. Trimming left V 7 bases short and J 10 bases short, with 17 bases between. CDR1 and CDR2 (germline): SGHTA, FQGNSA. Here the CDR3 reads CASTPTGVESPLHF. For the CDR3, the DNA is TGTGCCAGCACCCCCACAGGAGTGGAATCACCCCTCCACTTT.

The rearrangement joins TRBV10-1 to TRBJ2-2, with 10 bases fitting TRBD2. Trimming took 4 bases from V and 6 from J; bases not matched to a gene: 5. Germline V gene data show CDR1 as WNHNN and CDR2 as SYGVQD (reference sequence). The CDR3 has 15 amino acids. Here the CDR3 DNA reads TGCGCCAGCAGTGGGTTAGCGGGAGGAGCCGGGGAGCTGTTTTTT. This translates into CASSGLAGGAGELFF.

Concerning this clone itself: The same CDR3 can be traced to other DNA sequences in this sample. This chain links TRBV7-9 with TRBJ2-1; D is unclear. Deletions cut 5 bases from V and 7 bases from J, with 3 bases between. CDR3 size: 10 residues. From germline, CDR1 is SEHNR and CDR2 FQNEAQ (reference sequence). CDR3 residues: CASSRNEQFF. As DNA, the CDR3 is TGTGCCAGCAGCCGTAATGAGCAGTTCTTC.

This clone turned up a few times. The chain is built from TRBV7-8 and TRBJ1-1; no reliable D call. Trimming left V 6 bases short and J 6 bases short, with 8 bases between. Germline assignment: CDR1 SGHVS and CDR2 FQNEAQ. This CDR3 contains 11 residues. The CDR3 loop is CASSPSSEAFF. The CDR3 DNA is TGTGCCAGCAGTCCCTCGTCTGAAGCTTTCTTT.